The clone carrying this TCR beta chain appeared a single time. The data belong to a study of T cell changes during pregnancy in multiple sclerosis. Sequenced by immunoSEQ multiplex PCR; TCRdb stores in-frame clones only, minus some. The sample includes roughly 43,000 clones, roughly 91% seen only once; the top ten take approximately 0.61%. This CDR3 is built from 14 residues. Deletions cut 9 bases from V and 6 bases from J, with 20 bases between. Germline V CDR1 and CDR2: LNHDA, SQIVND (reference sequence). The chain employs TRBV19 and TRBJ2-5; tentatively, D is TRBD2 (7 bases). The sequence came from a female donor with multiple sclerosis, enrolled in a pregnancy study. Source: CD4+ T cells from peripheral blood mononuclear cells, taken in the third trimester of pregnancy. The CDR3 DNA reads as TGTGCCAGCCATGAGAGGGGGGGCGGGCAGACCCAGTACTTC. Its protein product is CASHERGGGQTQYF.